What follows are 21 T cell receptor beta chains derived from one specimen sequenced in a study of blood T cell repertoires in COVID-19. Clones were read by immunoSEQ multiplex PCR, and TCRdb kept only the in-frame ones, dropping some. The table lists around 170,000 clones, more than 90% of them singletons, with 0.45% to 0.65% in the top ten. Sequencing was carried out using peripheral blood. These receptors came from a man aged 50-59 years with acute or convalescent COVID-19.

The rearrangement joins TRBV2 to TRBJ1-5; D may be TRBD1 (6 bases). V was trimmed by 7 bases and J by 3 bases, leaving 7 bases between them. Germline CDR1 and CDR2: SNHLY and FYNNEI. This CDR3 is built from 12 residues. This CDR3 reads CASKGDNQPQHF. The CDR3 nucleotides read TGTGCCAGCAAGGGGGACAATCAGCCCCAGCATTTT. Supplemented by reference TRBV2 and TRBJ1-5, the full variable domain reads EPEVTQTPSHQVTQMGQEVILRCVPISNHLYFYWYRQILGQKVEFLVSFYNNEISEKSEIFDDQFSVERPDGSNFTLKIRSTKLEDSAMYFCASKGDNQPQHFGDGTRLSIL.

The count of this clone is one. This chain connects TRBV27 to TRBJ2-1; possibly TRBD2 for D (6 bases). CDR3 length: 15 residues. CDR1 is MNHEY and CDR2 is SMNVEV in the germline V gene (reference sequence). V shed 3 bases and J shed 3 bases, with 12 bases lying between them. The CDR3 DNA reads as TGTGCCAGCAGTTTTAGGGGAGGCCGCTACAATGAGCAGTTCTTC. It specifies CASSFRGGRYNEQFF.

CDR3 nucleotides: TGTGCCAGCAGCCAAGATGGGGCCGAAGGGGAGACCCAGTACTTC. Translated: CASSQDGAEGETQYF. The chain recombines TRBV3-1 (or the pseudogene TRBV3-2) with TRBJ2-5; the D gene is possibly TRBD1 (5 bases). Germline CDR1 and CDR2: LGHDT and YNNKEL (reference sequence). Trimming removed 0 bases at V and 5 bases at J, with 13 bases between. This CDR3 is 15 amino acids long.

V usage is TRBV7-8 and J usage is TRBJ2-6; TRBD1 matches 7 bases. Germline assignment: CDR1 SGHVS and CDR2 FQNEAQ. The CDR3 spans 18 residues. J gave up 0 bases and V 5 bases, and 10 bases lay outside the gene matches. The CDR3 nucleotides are TGTGCCAGCAGCCGAACCGGGACAGCAACCTCTGGGGCCAACGTCCTGACTTTC. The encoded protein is CASSRTGTATSGANVLTF. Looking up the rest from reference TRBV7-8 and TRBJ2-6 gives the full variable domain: GAGVSQSPRYKVAKRGQDVALRCDPISGHVSLFWYQQALGQGPEFLTYFQNEAQLDKSGLPSDRFFAERPEGSVSTLKIQRTQQEDSAVYLCASSRTGTATSGANVLTFGAGSRLTVL.

CDR3 region: CASSYSVDGTQYSNQPQHF. The CDR3 DNA reads as TGTGCCAGCAGTTACTCGGTTGACGGGACACAATATAGCAATCAGCCCCAGCATTTT. The chain links TRBV6-2 or TRBV6-3 to TRBJ1-5, with D possibly TRBD1 on 6 matching bases. Between the trimmed V and J ends, which lost 0 bases and 0 bases, there was a span of 18 bases. The CDR3 is 19 amino acids. Germline CDR1 MNHEY, CDR2 SVGEGT.

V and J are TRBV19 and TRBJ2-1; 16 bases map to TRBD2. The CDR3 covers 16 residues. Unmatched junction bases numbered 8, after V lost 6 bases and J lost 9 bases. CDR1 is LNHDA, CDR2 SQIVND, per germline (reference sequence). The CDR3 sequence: CASSSSGTSGRAEQFF. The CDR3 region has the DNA TGTGCCAGTAGCTCCTCCGGGACTAGCGGGAGGGCTGAGCAGTTCTTC.

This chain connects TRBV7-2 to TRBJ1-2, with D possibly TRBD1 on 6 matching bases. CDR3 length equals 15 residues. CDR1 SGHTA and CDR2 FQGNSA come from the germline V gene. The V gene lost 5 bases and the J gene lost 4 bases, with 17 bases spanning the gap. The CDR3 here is CASSPEGVASYGYTF. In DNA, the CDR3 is TGTGCCAGCAGCCCCGAGGGGGTTGCGAGCTATGGCTACACCTTC. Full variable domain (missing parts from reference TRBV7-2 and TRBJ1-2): GAGVSQSPSNKVTEKGKDVELRCDPISGHTALYWYRQSLGQGLEFLIYFQGNSAPDKSGLPSDRFSAERTGGSVSTLTIQRTQQEDSAVYLCASSPEGVASYGYTFGSGTRLTVV.

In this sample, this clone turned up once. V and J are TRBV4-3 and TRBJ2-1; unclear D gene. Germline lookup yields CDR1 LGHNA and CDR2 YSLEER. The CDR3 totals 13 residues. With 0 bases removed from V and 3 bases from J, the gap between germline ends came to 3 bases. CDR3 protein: CASSQDLYNEQFF. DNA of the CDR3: TGCGCCAGCAGCCAAGACCTCTACAATGAGCAGTTCTTC.

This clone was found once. The CDR3 sequence: CASRGTSGTSVRKTQYF. DNA for the CDR3: TGTGCCAGCAGAGGGACCTCCGGGACAAGTGTTCGGAAGACCCAGTACTTC. The chain couples TRBV2 to TRBJ2-5; TRBD1 might be the D (6 bases). V was clipped by 6 bases and J by 6 bases, with 26 bases between them. This CDR3 contains 17 residues. Looked up from germline, CDR1 is SNHLY and CDR2 is FYNNEI.

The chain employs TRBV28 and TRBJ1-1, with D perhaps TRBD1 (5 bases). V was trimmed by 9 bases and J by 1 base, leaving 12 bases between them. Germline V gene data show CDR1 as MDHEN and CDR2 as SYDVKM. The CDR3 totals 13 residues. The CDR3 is CASGGGWNTEAFF. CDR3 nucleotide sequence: TGTGCCAGTGGGGGGGGGTGGAACACTGAAGCTTTCTTT.

CDR3 bases: TGTGCCAGCAGCTTGCTAGCTGGGAATCCGGATACGCAGTATTTT. Amino acids: CASSLLAGNPDTQYF. The chain combines TRBV7-2 with TRBJ2-3; D might be TRBD2 (5 bases). Looked up from germline, CDR1 is SGHTA and CDR2 is FQGNSA. The V and J ends lost 3 bases and 6 bases respectively, with 16 bases between them. The CDR3 has 15 residues.

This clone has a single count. The CDR3 DNA reads as TGCAGCGTTGAAGATAACAGAATCCCCCCTGAAGCTTTCTTT. Its protein is CSVEDNRIPPEAFF. This chain uses TRBV29-1 with TRBJ1-1; D is uncertain. The germline V gene encodes CDR1 SQVTM and CDR2 ANQGSEA. Deletions cut 0 bases from V and 6 bases from J, with 14 bases between. The CDR3 runs to 14 residues.

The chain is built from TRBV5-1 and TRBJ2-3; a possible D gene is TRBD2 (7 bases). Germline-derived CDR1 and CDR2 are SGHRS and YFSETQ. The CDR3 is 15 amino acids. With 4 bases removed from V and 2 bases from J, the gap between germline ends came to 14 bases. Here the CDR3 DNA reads TGCGCCAGCAGCCCGGAGGGGGGGAACACAGATACGCAGTATTTT. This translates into CASSPEGGNTDTQYF.

The CDR3 DNA reads TGCAGGCCGGGGGTGGGGGAGACCCAGTACTTC. Translation: CRPGVGETQYF. The rearrangement joins TRBV20-1 to TRBJ2-5; D may be TRBD2 (6 bases). The CDR3 covers 11 residues. Per germline, CDR1 DFQATT and CDR2 SNEGSKA (reference sequence).

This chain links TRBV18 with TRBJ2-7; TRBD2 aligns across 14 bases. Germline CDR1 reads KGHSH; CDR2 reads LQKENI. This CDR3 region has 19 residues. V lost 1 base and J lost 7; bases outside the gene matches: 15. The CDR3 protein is CASSPRQGGLAGGLREQYF. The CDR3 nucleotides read TGTGCCAGCTCACCACGACAGGGCGGACTAGCGGGAGGTCTAAGGGAGCAGTACTTC.

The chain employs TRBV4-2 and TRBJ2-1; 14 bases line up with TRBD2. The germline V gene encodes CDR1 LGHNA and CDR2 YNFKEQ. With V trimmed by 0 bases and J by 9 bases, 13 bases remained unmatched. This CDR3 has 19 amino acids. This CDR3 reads CASSQDLGVTSGRALEQFF. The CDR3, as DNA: TGTGCCAGCAGCCAAGATTTGGGAGTGACTAGCGGGAGGGCCCTTGAGCAGTTCTTC.

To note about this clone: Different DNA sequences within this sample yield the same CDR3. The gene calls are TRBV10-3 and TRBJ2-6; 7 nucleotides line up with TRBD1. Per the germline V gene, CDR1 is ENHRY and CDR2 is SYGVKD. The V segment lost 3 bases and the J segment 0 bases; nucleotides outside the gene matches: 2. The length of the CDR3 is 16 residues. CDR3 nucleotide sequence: TGTGCCATCAGTGACTCAGGGGGCTCTGGGGCCAACGTCCTGACTTTC. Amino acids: CAISDSGGSGANVLTF.

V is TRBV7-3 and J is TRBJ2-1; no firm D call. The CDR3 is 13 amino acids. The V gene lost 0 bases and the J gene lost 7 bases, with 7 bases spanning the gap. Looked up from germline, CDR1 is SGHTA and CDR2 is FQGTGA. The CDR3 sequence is CASSLTAVNEQFF. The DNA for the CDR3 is TGTGCCAGCAGCTTAACCGCAGTTAATGAGCAGTTCTTC.

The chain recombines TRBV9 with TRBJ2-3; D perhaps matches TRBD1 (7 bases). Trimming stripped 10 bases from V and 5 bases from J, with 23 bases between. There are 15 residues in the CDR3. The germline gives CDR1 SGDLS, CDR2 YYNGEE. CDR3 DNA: TGTGCCTCCAGTTTTCAAGCAGGGGGAGGAGATACGCAGTATTTT. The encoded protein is CASSFQAGGGDTQYF.

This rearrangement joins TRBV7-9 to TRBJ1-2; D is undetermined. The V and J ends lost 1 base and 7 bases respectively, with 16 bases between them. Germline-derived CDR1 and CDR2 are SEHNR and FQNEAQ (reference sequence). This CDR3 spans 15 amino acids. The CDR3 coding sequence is TGTGCCAGCAGCTTAGGTACCAGCGGATCTCTTGGCTACACCTTC. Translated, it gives CASSLGTSGSLGYTF. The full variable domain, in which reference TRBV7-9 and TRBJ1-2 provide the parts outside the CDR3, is DTGVSQNPRHKITKRGQNVTFRCDPISEHNRLYWYRQTLGQGPEFLTYFQNEAQLEKSRLLSDRFSAERPKGSFSTLEIQRTEQGDSAMYLCASSLGTSGSLGYTFGSGTRLTVV.

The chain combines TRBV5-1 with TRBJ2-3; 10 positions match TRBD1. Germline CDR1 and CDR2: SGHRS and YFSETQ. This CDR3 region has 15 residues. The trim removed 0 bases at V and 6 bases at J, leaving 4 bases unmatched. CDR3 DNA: TGCGCCAGCAGCTTGGTTAGGACAGGGGGTGATACGCAGTATTTT. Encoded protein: CASSLVRTGGDTQYF.